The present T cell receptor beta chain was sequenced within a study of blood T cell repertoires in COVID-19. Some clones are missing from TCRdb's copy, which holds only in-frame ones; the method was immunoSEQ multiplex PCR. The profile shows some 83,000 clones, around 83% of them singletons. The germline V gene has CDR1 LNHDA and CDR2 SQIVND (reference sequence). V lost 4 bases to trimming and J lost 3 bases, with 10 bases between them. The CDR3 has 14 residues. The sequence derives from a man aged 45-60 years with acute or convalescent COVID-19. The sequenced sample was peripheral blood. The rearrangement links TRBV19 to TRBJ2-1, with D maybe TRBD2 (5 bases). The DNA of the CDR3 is TGTGCCAGTAGTAAGAGGGTGCGCTACAATGAGCAGTTCTTC. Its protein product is CASSKRVRYNEQFF.